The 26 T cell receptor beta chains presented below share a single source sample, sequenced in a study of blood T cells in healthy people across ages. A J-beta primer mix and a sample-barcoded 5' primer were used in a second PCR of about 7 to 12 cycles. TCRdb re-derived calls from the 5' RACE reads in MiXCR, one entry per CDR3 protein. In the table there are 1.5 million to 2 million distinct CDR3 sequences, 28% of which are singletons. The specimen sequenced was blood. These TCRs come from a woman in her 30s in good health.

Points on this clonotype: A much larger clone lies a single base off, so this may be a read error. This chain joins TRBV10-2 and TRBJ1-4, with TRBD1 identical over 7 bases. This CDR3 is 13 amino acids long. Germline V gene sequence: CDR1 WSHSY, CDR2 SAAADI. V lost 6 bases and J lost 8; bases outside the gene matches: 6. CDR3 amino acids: CASRVQGGEKLFF. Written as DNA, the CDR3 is TGCGCCAGCAGGGTGCAGGGGGGAGAAAAACTGTTTTTT.

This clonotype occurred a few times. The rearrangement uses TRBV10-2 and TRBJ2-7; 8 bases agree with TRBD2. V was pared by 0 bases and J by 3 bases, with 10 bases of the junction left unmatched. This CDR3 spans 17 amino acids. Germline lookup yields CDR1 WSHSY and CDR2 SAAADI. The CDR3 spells CASSESRGSGSRYEQYF. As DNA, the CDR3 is TGCGCCAGCAGTGAGTCCCGCGGGAGCGGGAGTCGCTACGAGCAGTACTTC.

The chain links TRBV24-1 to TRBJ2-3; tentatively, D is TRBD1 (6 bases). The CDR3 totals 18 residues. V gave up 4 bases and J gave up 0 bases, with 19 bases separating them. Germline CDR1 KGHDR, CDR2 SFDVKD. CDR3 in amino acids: CATSDSADRNASTDTQYF. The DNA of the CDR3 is TGTGCCACCAGTGACTCTGCCGACAGGAACGCTAGCACAGATACGCAGTATTTT.

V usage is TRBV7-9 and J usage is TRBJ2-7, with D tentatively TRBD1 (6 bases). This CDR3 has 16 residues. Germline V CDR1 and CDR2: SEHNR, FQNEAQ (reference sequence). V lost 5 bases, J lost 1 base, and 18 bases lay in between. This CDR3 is CASSGLGQGKSYEQYF. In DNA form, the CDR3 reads TGTGCCAGCAGCGGCCTGGGGCAGGGGAAATCCTACGAGCAGTACTTC.

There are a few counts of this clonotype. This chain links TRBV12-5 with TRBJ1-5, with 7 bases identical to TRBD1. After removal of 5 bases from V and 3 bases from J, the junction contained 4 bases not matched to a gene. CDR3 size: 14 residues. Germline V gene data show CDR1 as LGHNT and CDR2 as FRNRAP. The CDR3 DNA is TGTGCTAGTGGTCCGGGACAGCACAATCAGCCCCAGCATTTT. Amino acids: CASGPGQHNQPQHF.

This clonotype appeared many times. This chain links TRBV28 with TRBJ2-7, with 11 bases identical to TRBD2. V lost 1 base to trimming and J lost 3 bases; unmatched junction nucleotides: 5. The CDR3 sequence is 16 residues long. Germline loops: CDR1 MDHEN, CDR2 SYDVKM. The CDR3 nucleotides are TGTGCCAGCAGTTTATTACTAGCGGGGGCCCTCTACGAGCAGTACTTC. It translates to CASSLLLAGALYEQYF. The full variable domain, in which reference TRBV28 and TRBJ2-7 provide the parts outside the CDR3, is DVKVTQSSRYLVKRTGEKVFLECVQDMDHENMFWYRQDPGLGLRLIYFSYDVKMKEKGDIPEGYSVSREKKERFSLILESASTNQTSMYLCASSLLLAGALYEQYFGPGTRLTVT.

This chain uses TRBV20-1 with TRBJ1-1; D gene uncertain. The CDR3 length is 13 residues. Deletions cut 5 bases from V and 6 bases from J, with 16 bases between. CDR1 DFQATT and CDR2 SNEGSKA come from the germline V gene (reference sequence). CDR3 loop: CSAAEIRESEAFF. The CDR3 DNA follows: TGCAGTGCTGCCGAGATCCGGGAGTCTGAAGCTTTCTTT.

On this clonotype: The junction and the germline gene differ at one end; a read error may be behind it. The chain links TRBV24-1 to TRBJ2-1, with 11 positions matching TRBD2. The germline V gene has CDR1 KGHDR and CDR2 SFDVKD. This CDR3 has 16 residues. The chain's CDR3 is CASSSGRSSSHNEQFF. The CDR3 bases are TGTGCCAGCTCTAGCGGGAGGTCCAGCTCCCACAATGAGCAGTTCTTC.

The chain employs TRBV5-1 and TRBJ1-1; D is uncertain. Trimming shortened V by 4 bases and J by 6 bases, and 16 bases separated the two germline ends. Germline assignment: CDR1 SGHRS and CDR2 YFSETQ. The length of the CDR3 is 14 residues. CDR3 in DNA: TGCGCCAGCAGCGACACCGGGCAAAGCCCTGAAGCTTTCTTT. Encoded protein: CASSDTGQSPEAFF.

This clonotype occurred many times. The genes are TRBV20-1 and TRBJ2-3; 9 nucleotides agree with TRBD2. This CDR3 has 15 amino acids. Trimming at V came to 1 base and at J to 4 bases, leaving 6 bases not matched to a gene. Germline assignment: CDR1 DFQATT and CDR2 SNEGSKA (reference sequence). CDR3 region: CSARVGGRVPDTQYF. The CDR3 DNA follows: TGCAGTGCTAGAGTGGGCGGGAGGGTCCCAGATACGCAGTATTTT.

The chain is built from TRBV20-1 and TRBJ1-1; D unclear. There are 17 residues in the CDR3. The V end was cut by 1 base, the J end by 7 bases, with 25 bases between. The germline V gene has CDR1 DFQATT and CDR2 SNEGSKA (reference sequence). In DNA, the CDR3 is TGCAGTGCTAGAGGATTTGCAGAAATGGGATGGGGATATGAAGCTTTCTTT. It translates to CSARGFAEMGWGYEAFF.

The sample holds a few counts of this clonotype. The CDR3 region has the DNA TGCGCCAGCAGCCCCGACGTGGGACTATACGAGCAGTACTTC. This translates into CASSPDVGLYEQYF. The V gene is TRBV5-1, the J gene TRBJ2-7, with TRBD2 matching 7 bases. Per germline, CDR1 SGHRS and CDR2 YFSETQ. V dropped 4 bases and J dropped 4; count of bases not matched to a gene: 8. This CDR3 contains 14 residues.

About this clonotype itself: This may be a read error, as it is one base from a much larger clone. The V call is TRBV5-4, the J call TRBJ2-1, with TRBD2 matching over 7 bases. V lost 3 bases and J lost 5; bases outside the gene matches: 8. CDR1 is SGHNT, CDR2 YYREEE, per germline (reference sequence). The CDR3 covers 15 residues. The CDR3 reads CASSWEGLGDNEQFF. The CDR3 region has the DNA TGTGCCAGCAGCTGGGAAGGACTAGGGGACAATGAGCAGTTCTTC.

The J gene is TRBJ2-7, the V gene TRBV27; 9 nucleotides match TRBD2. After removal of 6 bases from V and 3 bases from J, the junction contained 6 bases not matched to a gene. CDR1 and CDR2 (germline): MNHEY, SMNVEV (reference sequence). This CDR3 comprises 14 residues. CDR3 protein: CASRRSGSGYEQYF. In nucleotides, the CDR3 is TGTGCCAGCAGACGTAGCGGGAGTGGCTACGAGCAGTACTTC.

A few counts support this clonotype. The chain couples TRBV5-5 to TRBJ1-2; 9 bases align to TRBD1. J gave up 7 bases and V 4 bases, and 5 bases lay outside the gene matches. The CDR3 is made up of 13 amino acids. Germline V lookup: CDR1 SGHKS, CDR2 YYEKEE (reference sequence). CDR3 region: CASSIQGAAGYTF. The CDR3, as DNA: TGTGCCAGCAGCATACAGGGGGCGGCTGGCTACACCTTC.

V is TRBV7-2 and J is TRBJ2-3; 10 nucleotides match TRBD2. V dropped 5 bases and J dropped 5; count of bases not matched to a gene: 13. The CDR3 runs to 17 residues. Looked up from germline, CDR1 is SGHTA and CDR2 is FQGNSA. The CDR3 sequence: CASSRRTSGRLRDTQYF. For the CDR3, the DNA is TGTGCCAGCAGCCGCCGGACTAGCGGCCGCTTAAGAGATACGCAGTATTTT. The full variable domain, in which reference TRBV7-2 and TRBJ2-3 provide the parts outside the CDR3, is GAGVSQSPSNKVTEKGKDVELRCDPISGHTALYWYRQSLGQGLEFLIYFQGNSAPDKSGLPSDRFSAERTGGSVSTLTIQRTQQEDSAVYLCASSRRTSGRLRDTQYFGPGTRLTVL.

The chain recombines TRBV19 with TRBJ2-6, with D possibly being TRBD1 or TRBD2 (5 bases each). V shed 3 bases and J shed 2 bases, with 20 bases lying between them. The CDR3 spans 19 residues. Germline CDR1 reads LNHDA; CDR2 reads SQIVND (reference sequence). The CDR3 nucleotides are TGTGCCAGTAGTATCTGGTCCCTTTTTGGGGGAGCTGGGGCCAACGTCCTGACTTTC. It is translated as CASSIWSLFGGAGANVLTF.

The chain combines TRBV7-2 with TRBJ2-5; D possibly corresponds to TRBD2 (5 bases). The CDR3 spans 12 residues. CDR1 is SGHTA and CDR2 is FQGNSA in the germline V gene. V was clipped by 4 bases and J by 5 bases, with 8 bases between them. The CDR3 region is CASSSADETQYF. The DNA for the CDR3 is TGTGCCAGCAGCTCAGCGGACGAGACCCAGTACTTC.

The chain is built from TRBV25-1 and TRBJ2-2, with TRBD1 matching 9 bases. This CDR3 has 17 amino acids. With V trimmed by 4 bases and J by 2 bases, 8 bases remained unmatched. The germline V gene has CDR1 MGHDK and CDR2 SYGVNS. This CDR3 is CASSAPAGQGNTGELFF. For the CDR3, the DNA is TGTGCCAGCAGTGCCCCCGCGGGACAGGGTAACACCGGGGAGCTGTTTTTT.

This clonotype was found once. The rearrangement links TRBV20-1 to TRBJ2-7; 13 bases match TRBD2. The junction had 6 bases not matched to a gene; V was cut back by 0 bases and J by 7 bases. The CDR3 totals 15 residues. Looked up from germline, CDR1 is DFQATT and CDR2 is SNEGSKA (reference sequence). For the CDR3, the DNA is TGCAGTGCTAGAGATCCACTAGCGGGAGGGTTTGAGCAGTACTTC. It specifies CSARDPLAGGFEQYF.

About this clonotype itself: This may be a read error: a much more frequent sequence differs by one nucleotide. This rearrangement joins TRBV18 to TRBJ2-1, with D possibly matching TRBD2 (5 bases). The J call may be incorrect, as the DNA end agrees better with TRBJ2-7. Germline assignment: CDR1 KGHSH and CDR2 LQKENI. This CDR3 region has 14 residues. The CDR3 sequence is CASSPQDSYNEQYF. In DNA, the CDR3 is TGTGCCAGCTCACCACAGGACTCCTACAATGAGCAGTACTTC.

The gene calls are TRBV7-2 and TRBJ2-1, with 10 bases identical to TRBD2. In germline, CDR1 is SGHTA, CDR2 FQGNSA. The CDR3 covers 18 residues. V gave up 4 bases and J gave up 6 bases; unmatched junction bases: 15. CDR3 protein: CASSSRGESGRVCNEQFF. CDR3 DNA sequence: TGTGCCAGCAGCTCCAGGGGAGAAAGCGGGAGGGTATGCAATGAGCAGTTCTTC.

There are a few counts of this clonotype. The CDR3 sequence: CATAGRYQYNEQFF. The CDR3, as DNA: TGTGCCACTGCAGGGAGGTACCAATACAATGAGCAGTTCTTC. The chain uses TRBV15 and TRBJ2-1; D might be TRBD2 (6 bases). The germline V gene has CDR1 LNHNV and CDR2 YYDKDF (reference sequence). V gave up 9 bases and J gave up 4 bases, with 16 bases separating them. This CDR3 comprises 14 residues.

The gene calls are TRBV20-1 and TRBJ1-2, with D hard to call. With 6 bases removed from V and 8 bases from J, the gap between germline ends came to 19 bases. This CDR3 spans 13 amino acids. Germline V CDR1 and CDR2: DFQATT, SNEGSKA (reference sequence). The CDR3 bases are TGCAGTGCCCCCCTCGGAATGAGTAAAGGCTACACCTTC. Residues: CSAPLGMSKGYTF.

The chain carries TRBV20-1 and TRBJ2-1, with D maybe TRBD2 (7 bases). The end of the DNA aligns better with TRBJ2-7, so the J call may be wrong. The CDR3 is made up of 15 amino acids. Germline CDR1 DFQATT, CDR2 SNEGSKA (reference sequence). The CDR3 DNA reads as TGCAGTGCTCCCCCGGCGGGGGCCTCCTACAATGAGCAGTACTTC. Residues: CSAPPAGASYNEQYF.

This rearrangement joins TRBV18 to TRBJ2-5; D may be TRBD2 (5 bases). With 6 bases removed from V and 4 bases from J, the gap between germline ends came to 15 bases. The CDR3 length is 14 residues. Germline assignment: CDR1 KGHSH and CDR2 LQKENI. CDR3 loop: CASSVFGEGETQYF. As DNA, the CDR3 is TGTGCCAGCTCCGTATTCGGCGAGGGAGAGACCCAGTACTTC.